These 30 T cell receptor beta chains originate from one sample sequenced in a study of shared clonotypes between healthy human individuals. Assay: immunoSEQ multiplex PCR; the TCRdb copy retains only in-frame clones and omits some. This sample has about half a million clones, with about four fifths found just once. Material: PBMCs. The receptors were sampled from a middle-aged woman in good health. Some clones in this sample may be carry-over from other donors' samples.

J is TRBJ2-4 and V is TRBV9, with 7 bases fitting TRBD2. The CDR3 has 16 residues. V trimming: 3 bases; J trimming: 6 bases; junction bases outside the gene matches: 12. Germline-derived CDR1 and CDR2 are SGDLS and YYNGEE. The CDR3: CASSAGLGLAVNIQYF. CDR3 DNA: TGTGCCAGCAGCGCGGGACTCGGGCTAGCGGTAAACATTCAGTACTTC.

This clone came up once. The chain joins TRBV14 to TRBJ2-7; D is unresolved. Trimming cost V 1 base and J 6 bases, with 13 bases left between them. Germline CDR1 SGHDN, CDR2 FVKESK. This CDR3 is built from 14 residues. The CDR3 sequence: CASSQVHFPGEQYF. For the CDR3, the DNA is TGTGCCAGCAGCCAAGTTCATTTCCCGGGCGAGCAGTACTTC.

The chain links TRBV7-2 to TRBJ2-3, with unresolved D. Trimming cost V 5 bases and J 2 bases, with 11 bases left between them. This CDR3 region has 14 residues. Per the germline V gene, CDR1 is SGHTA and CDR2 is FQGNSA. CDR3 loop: CASSPILLTDTQYF. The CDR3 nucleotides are TGTGCCAGCAGCCCGATACTACTCACAGATACGCAGTATTTT.

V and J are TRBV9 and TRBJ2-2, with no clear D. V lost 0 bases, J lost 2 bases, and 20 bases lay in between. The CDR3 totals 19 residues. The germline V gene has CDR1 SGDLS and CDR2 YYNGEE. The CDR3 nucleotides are TGTGCCAGCAGCGTAGCGGCCCGGTGGTGGAGCGCTAACACCGGGGAGCTGTTTTTT. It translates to CASSVAARWWSANTGELFF. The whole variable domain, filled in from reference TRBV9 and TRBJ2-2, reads DSGVTQTPKHLITATGQRVTLRCSPRSGDLSVYWYQQSLDQGLQFLIQYYNGEERAKGNILERFSAQQFPDLHSELNLSSLELGDSALYFCASSVAARWWSANTGELFFGEGSRLTVL.

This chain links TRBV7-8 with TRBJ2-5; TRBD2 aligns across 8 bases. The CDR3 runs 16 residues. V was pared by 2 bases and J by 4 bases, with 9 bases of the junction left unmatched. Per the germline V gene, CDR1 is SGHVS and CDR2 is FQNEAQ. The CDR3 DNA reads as TGTGCCAGCAGCTTACCTCGACCGGGACTAGGAGAGACCCAGTACTTC. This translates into CASSLPRPGLGETQYF.

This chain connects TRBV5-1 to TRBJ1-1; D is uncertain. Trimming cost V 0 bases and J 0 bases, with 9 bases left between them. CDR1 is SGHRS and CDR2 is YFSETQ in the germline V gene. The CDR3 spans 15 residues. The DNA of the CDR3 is TGCGCCAGCAGCTTGGTGGGCACTGTGAACACTGAAGCTTTCTTT. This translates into CASSLVGTVNTEAFF.

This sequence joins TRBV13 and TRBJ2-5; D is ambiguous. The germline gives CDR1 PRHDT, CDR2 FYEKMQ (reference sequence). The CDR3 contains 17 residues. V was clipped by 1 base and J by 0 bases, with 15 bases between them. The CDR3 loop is CASSLARSLPYQETQYF. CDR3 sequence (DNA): TGTGCCAGCAGCTTAGCCAGGTCCTTACCGTACCAAGAGACCCAGTACTTC. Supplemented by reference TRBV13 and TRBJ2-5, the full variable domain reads AAGVIQSPRHLIKEKRETATLKCYPIPRHDTVYWYQQGPGQDPQFLISFYEKMQSDKGSIPDRFSAQQFSDYHSELNMSSLELGDSALYFCASSLARSLPYQETQYFGPGTRLLVL.

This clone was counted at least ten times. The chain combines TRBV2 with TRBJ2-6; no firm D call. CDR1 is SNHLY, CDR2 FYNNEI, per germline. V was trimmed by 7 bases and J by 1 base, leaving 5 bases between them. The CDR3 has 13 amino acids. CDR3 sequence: CASKNSGANVLTF. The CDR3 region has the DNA TGTGCCAGCAAAAATTCTGGGGCCAACGTCCTGACTTTC.

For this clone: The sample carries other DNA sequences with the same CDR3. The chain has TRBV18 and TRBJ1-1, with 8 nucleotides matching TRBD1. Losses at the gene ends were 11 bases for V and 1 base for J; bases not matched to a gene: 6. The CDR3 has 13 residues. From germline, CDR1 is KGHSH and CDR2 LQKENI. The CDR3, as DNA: TGTGCCTCCTCGGGACAGGCGAACACTGAAGCTTTCTTT. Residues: CASSGQANTEAFF.

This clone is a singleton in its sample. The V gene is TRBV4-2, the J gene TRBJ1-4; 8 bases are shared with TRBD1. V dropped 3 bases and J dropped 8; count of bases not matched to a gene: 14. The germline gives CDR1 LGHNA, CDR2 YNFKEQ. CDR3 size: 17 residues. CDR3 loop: CASSQRVFDGTGEKLFF. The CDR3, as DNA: TGTGCCAGCAGCCAGCGAGTGTTTGACGGGACAGGCGAAAAACTGTTTTTT.

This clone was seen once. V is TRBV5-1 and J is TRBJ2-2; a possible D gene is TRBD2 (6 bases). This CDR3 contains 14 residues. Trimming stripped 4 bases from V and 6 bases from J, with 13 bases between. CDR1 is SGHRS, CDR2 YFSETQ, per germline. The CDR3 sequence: CASSREVASGELFF. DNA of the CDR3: TGCGCCAGCAGCAGGGAGGTGGCGTCCGGGGAGCTGTTTTTT.

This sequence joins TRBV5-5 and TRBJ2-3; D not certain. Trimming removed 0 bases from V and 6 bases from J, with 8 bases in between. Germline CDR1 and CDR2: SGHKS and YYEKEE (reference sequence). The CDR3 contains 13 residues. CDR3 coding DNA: TGTGCCAGCAGCTTGGGGAGACGGGATACGCAGTATTTT. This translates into CASSLGRRDTQYF. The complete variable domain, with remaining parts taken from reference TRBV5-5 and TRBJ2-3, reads DAGVTQSPTHLIKTRGQQVTLRCSPISGHKSVSWYQQVLGQGPQFIFQYYEKEERGRGNFPDRFSARQFPNYSSELNVNALLLGDSALYLCASSLGRRDTQYFGPGTRLTVL.

The CDR3 bases are TGTGCCAGCAGTGAACCCCCCGGGGTAGAAGCTTTCTTT. This sequence encodes CASSEPPGVEAFF. This chain joins TRBV25-1 and TRBJ1-1, with D hard to call. This CDR3 region has 13 residues. Trimming shortened V by 2 bases and J by 8 bases, and 12 bases separated the two germline ends. Germline V gene lookup returns CDR1 MGHDK and CDR2 SYGVNS.

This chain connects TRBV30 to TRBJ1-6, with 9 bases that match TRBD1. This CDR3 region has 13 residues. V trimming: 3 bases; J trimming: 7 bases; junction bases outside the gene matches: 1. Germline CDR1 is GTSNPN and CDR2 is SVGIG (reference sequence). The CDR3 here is CAWSGTGNSPLHF. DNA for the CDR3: TGTGCCTGGAGCGGGACAGGGAATTCACCCCTCCACTTT.

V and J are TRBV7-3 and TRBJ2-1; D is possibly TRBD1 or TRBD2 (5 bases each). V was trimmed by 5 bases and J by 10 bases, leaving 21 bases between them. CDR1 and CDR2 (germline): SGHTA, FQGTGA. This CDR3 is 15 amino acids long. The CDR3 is CASSQNGQGDNEQFF. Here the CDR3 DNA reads TGTGCCAGCAGCCAAAACGGGCAGGGAGATAACGAGCAGTTCTTC.

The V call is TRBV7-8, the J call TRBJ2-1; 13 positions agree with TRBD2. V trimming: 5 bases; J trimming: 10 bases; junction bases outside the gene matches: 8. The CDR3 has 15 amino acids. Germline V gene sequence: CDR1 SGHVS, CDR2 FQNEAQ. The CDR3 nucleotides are TGTGCCAGCAGCCACGGACTAGCGGGAGCTGAAGAGCAGTTCTTC. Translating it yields CASSHGLAGAEEQFF. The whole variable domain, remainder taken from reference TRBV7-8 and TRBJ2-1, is GAGVSQSPRYKVAKRGQDVALRCDPISGHVSLFWYQQALGQGPEFLTYFQNEAQLDKSGLPSDRFFAERPEGSVSTLKIQRTQQEDSAVYLCASSHGLAGAEEQFFGPGTRLTVL.

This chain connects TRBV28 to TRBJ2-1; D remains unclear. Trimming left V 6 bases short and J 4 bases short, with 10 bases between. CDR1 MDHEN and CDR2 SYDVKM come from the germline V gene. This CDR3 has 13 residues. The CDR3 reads CASRQYLYNEQFF. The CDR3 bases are TGTGCCAGCAGGCAGTACCTTTACAATGAGCAGTTCTTC.

The CDR3, as DNA: TGTGCCAGCAGCCATTCGCTATACGAGCAGTACTTC. It encodes CASSHSLYEQYF. This chain uses TRBV28 with TRBJ2-7; D is uncertain. The CDR3 is made up of 12 amino acids. Looked up from germline, CDR1 is MDHEN and CDR2 is SYDVKM. V dropped 6 bases and J dropped 4 bases, with 10 bases sitting between them.

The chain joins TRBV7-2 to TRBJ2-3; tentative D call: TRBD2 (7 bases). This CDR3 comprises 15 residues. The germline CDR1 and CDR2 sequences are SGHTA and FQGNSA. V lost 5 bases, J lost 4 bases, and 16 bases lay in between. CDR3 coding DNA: TGTGCCAGCAGCCCAGGGGCGGGAGCCCCAGATACGCAGTATTTT. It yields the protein CASSPGAGAPDTQYF.

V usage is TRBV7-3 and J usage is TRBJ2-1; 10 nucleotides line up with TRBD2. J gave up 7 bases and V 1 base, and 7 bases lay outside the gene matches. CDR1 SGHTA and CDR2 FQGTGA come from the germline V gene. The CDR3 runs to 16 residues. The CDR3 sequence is CASSLNGPGLANEQFF. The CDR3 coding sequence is TGTGCCAGCAGCTTAAACGGTCCGGGACTAGCGAATGAGCAGTTCTTC.

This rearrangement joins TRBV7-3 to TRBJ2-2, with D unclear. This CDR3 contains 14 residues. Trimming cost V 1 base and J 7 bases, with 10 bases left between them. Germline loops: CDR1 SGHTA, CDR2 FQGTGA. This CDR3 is CASSLSGGNGELFF. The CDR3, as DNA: TGTGCCAGCAGCTTAAGTGGTGGGAACGGGGAGCTGTTTTTT.

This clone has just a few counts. The CDR3 region is CAFLGGGRTEAFF. The DNA of the CDR3 is TGTGCCTTCCTCGGAGGGGGCAGAACTGAAGCTTTCTTT. The J gene is TRBJ1-1, the V gene TRBV30, with 7 bases lining up with TRBD1. J was trimmed by 5 bases and V by 7 bases; bases with no gene match: 10. CDR1 and CDR2 from the germline V gene are GTSNPN and SVGIG (reference sequence). The CDR3 spans 13 residues.

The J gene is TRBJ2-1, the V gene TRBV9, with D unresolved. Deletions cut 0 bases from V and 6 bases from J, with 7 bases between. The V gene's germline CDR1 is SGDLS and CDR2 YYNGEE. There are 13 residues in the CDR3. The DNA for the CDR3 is TGTGCCAGCAGCGTAGACCAGGCCAATGAGCAGTTCTTC. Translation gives CASSVDQANEQFF.

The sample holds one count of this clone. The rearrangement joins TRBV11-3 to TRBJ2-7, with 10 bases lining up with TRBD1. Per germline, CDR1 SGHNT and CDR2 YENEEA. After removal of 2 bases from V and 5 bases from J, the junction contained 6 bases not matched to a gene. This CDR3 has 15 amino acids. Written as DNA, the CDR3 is TGTGCCAGCAGCTTAATGGGGACAGGGGAGGACGAGCAGTACTTC. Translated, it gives CASSLMGTGEDEQYF.

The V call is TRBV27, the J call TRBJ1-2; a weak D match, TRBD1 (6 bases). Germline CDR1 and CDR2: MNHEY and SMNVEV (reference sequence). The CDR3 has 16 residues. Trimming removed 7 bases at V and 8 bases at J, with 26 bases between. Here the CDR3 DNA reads TGTGCCAGCACCTTATCCTCGGGGGCGGGGGTAGTCGGCTACACCTTC. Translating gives CASTLSSGAGVVGYTF.

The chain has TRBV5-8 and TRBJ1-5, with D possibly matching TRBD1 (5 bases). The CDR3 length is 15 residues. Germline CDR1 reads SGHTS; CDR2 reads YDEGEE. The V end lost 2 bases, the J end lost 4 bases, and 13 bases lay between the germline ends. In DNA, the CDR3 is TGTGCCAGCAGCTTAATCGAGGGGCTTAATCAGCCCCAGCATTTT. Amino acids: CASSLIEGLNQPQHF.

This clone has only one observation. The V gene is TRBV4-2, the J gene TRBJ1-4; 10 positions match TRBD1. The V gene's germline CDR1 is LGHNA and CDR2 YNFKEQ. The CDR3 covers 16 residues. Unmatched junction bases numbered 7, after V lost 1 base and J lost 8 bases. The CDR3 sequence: CASSQVATGGDEKLFF. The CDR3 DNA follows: TGTGCCAGCAGCCAAGTCGCGACAGGGGGCGACGAAAAACTGTTTTTT.

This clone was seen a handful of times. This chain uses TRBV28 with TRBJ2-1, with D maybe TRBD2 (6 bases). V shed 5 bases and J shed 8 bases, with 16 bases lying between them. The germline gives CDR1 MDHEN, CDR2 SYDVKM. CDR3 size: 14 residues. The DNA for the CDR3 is TGTGCCAGCAGTCTCCAACGGGAGAGGCATGAGCAGTTCTTC. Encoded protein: CASSLQRERHEQFF.

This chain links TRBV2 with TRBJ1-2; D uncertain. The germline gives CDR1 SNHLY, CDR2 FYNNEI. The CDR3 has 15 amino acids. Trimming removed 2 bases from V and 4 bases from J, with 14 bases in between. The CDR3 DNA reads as TGTGCCAGCAGTGAATTGGGCAGGCCGAGCTATGGCTACACCTTC. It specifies CASSELGRPSYGYTF.

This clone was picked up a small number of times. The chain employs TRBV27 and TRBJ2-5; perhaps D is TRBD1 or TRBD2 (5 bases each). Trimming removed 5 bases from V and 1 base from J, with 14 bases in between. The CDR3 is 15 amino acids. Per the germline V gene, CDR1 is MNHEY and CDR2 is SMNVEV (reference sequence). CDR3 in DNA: TGTGCCAGCAGTAAGTCACCGGGACGCCAAGAGACCCAGTACTTC. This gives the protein CASSKSPGRQETQYF.